A selection of T cell receptor beta chains follows, all from one sample in a study of identical twins. Each CDR3 protein gets one entry after TCRdb re-called the 5' RACE reads with MiXCR. Of about 530,000 distinct CDR3 sequences listed, approximately 16% are singletons. A further study also used this sample, focusing on yellow fever vaccine responses in identical twins.

The material sequenced was CD4+ T cells sorted from blood. These receptor sequences come from a woman aged 18-29 years in good health. CDR3s leave out the opening cysteine and the closing phenylalanine or tryptophan. Fields, in order: V gene, CDR3 protein.

v_call: TRBV29-1
cdr3_aa: SVDEGAYYNEQF

v_call: TRBV7-9
cdr3_aa: ASSLGSLAGVADTQY

v_call: TRBV9
cdr3_aa: ASSVDPEYTGELF

v_call: TRBV5-1
cdr3_aa: ASSPGTRRETQY

v_call: TRBV6-5
cdr3_aa: ASSYWPPNEQY

v_call: TRBV19
cdr3_aa: ASSHRTARETQY

v_call: TRBV18
cdr3_aa: ASSPPQSLGGAQY

v_call: TRBV5-1
cdr3_aa: ASSLIGAYYNEQF

v_call: TRBV28
cdr3_aa: ASSLGREQTQY

v_call: TRBV4-1
cdr3_aa: ASSQGLLSGSAYEQY

v_call: TRBV6-2/TRBV6-3
cdr3_aa: ASSSPDRGTLYEQY

v_call: TRBV24-1
cdr3_aa: ATSPRGTASGANVLT

v_call: TRBV4-3
cdr3_aa: ASSQEWGRGGGGELF

v_call: TRBV7-2
cdr3_aa: ASSKEDINTQY

v_call: TRBV5-6
cdr3_aa: ASSLWGTGGGTEAF

v_call: TRBV10-3
cdr3_aa: ATSAGTGKETQY